Listed below are T cell receptor beta chains from one sample, sequenced in a study of T cells in Graves' hyperthyroidism and ophthalmopathy. One entry per CDR3 protein, called by TCRdb with MiXCR from the multiplex PCR reads. Of 660,000 or so distinct CDR3 sequences detected, just under 45% appear once; the ten largest clones hold under 8.5%. Input material: peripheral blood or thyroid tissue (not recorded which). All receptors come from an adult man with Graves' disease, either hyperthyroidism or ophthalmopathy (not recorded which). Each CDR3 is given with its conserved first and last residue. Each record gives: V gene, clone size, J gene, CDR3 protein. Size is stated for part of the rows, as once, few or many counts, or as a class when the clone is expanded.

TRBV24-1	few	TRBJ2-2	CATSDQLAGDTGELFF
TRBV29-1	NA	TRBJ1-1	CSLGWTGGLNTEAFF
TRBV2	many	TRBJ1-5	CASSDRTAYSNQPQHF
TRBV2	NA	TRBJ1-1	CASLAAGQDSAFF
TRBV7-3	many	TRBJ2-2	CASSLWGGGELFF
TRBV20-1	NA	TRBJ1-4	CSARAARGLTNEKLFF
TRBV7-3	few	TRBJ2-5	CASSLTGQGARETQYF
TRBV2	many	TRBJ1-1	CASRKDGLNTEAFF
TRBV29-1	NA	TRBJ2-7	CSAEGASGRTYEQYF
TRBV20-1	NA	TRBJ1-2	CSASPIGQYGYTF
TRBV10-2	once	TRBJ2-7	CASSVSGMSYEQYF
TRBV2	NA	TRBJ2-7	CASSTTKGVSSYEQYF
TRBV5-1	NA	TRBJ1-2	CASSPGPGQGDYGYTF
TRBV29-1	NA	TRBJ2-5	CSVGGGFAKTQYF
TRBV2	NA	TRBJ1-3	CASRPYSGNTIYF
TRBV5-1	many	TRBJ1-4	CASSLESGKEKLFF
TRBV20-1	few	TRBJ1-4	CSASIGTPATNEKLFF
TRBV5-1	NA	TRBJ2-2	CASSFRPGGTGELFF
TRBV10-3	few	TRBJ2-7	CASGQGWEQYF
TRBV11-3	NA	TRBJ1-1	CASSPRTGNPETFF
TRBV25-1	NA	TRBJ2-2	CASSEMDSTGELFF
TRBV29-1	few	TRBJ1-6	CSVGDSPGATLHF
TRBV2	NA	TRBJ2-5	CASSPGGSVTQYF
TRBV2	NA	TRBJ1-1	CASSLRRGRGNTEAFF
TRBV7-9	NA	TRBJ1-2	CASSFGNNYGYTF
TRBV29-1	NA	TRBJ1-2	CSVSYGPTYPRRGYTF
TRBV5-4	NA	TRBJ2-5	CASSLESRGSQYF
TRBV7-9	NA	TRBJ2-7	CASSNYRNSYEQYF
TRBV9	few	TRBJ2-7	CASSVSGQIYEQYF
TRBV6-6	NA	TRBJ2-7	CASRDTGTGGEQYF
TRBV9	NA	TRBJ1-3	CASSADRESENTIYF
TRBV25-1	NA	TRBJ1-1	CASSYLGGYTEAFF
TRBV5-1	NA	TRBJ2-7	CASSYSTGFSYEQYF
TRBV7-9	many	TRBJ1-4	CASSLAVMNEKLFF
TRBV7-9	few	TRBJ1-1	CASSEIIENTEAFF
TRBV29-1	many	TRBJ1-2	CSADAGTLSNYGYTF
TRBV2	many	TRBJ1-4	CASSEAHSINEKLFF
TRBV29-1	NA	TRBJ1-2	CSVVRTRGLGYTF
TRBV20-1	many	TRBJ1-1	CSASRQANTEAFF
TRBV10-3	many	TRBJ1-2	CAISDRGRVRGGYTF
TRBV7-9	many	TRBJ2-5	CASSSSGQGAETQYF
TRBV5-4	once	TRBJ2-5	CASSLGGLDAVETQYF
TRBV7-2	few	TRBJ1-6	CASRSTGGESPLHF
TRBV7-9	NA	TRBJ1-6	CASSLKGRVQPLHF
TRBV7-9	few	TRBJ2-7	CASRLDREPSYEQYF
TRBV2	many	TRBJ1-3	CASSVDTGNTIYF
TRBV29-1	many	TRBJ2-6	CSVAVTGANVLTF
TRBV19	NA	TRBJ1-4	CATGAWGRANEKLFF
TRBV29-1	NA	TRBJ1-3	CSVIGTGDGYTIYF
TRBV20-1	NA	TRBJ2-7	CSARGKPGQSYEQYF
TRBV7-9	NA	TRBJ1-4	CASTQDGNEKLFF
TRBV6-6	many	TRBJ1-1	CASSLGQATNTEAFF
TRBV20-1	NA	TRBJ2-7	CSAAFYGLSYEQYF
TRBV12-3/TRBV12-4	NA	TRBJ1-2	CASSKPPTDYGYTF
TRBV29-1	NA	TRBJ1-1	CSVSGPGSVTEAFF
TRBV9	few	TRBJ1-1	CASSVEASYTEAFF
TRBV9	many	TRBJ1-2	CASSANRGRGYTF
TRBV25-1	NA	TRBJ2-5	CSSSEKRAGEETQYF